This T cell receptor beta chain is drawn from a study of cytomegalovirus exposure and HLA in healthy donors. Looking at the study overall: About 80 million unique TCR sequences came from HLA-typed donors in an early release. Findings and limits, study-wide: For most subjects, TCR beta sequences were reported to predict HLA-A and HLA-B alleles with accuracy.

There are a few counts of this clone. Its antigen remains unidentified. Germline V gene data show CDR1 as MRHNA and CDR2 as SNTAGT. There are 13 residues in the CDR3. V gave up 0 bases and J gave up 11 bases, with 14 bases separating them. Primers included in the PCR were 60 Vbeta and 13 Jbeta primers. Sequencing used immunoSEQ multiplex PCR; TCRdb keeps in-frame clones, though not all of them. The data contain over 110,000 clones, approximately 79% of them seen just once; the ten biggest clones take up approximately 8.3%. This TCR came from a woman in her fifties or sixties in good health and CMV-seropositive. Specimen: PBMCs. The chain combines TRBV6-4 with TRBJ2-7, with a possible D match to TRBD1 (5 bases). The CDR3 region is CASSDSPQAQKYF. CDR3 nucleotides: TGTGCCAGCAGTGACTCCCCACAGGCCCAAAAGTACTTC.